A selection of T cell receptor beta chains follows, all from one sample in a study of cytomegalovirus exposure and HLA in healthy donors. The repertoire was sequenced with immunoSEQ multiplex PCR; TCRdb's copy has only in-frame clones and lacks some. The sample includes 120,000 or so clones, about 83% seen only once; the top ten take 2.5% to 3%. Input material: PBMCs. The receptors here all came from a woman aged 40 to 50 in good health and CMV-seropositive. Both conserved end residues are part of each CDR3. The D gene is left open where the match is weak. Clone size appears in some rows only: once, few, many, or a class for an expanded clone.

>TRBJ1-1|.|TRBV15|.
CATSTQGTEAFF
TGTGCCACCAGCACACAGGGAACTGAAGCTTTCTTT
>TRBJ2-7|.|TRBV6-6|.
CASRGQFTMDEQYF
TGTGCCAGCAGGGGACAATTCACGATGGACGAGCAGTACTTC
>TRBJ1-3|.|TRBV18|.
CASSTGISGNTIYF
TGTGCCAGCTCCACAGGGATCTCTGGAAACACCATATATTTT
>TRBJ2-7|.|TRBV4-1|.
CASSQDRGYEQYF
TGCGCCAGCAGCCAAGACAGGGGATACGAGCAGTACTTC
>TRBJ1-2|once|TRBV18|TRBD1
CASSPRDRGYGYTF
TGTGCCAGCTCACCTCGGGACAGGGGCTATGGCTACACCTTC
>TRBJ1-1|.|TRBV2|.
CASSGDSRTEAFF
TGTGCCAGCAGTGGCGACAGCAGGACTGAAGCTTTCTTT
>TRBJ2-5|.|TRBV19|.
CASSTGTRAGRKETQYF
TGTGCCAGTAGTACCGGGACAAGGGCTGGCAGAAAAGAGACCCAGTACTTC
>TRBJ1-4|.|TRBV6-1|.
CGPRGGEKLFF
TGTGGGCCGAGGGGAGGTGAAAAACTGTTTTTT
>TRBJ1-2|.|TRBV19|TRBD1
CASSIERTGHPYGYTF
TGTGCCAGTAGTATAGAAAGGACAGGACACCCTTATGGCTACACCTTC
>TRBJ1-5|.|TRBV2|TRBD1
CASSKDRANQPQHF
TGTGCCAGCAGTAAGGACAGGGCCAATCAGCCCCAGCATTTT
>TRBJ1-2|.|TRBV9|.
CASSVGDSNYGYTF
TGTGCCAGCAGCGTTGGGGACTCTAACTATGGCTACACCTTC
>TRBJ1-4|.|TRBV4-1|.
CASSRVLSEKLFF
TGCGCCAGCAGCCGAGTCCTGTCTGAAAAACTGTTTTTT
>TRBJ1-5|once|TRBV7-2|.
CASSLSIGSGQPQHF
TGTGCCAGCAGCTTATCTATAGGGAGCGGGCAGCCCCAGCATTTT
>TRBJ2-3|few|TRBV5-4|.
CASSLGSVTDTQYF
TGTGCCAGCAGCTTGGGTTCAGTCACCGATACGCAGTATTTT
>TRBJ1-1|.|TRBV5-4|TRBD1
CASSLDRGIEAFF
TGTGCCAGCAGCTTGGACAGGGGTATCGAAGCTTTCTTT
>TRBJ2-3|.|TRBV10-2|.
CASSEKGAGVVSTDTQYF
TGCGCCAGCAGTGAGAAAGGAGCAGGGGTTGTAAGCACAGATACGCAGTATTTT
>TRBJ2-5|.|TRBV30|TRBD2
CAWSVGSSGYQETQYF
TGTGCCTGGAGTGTAGGGTCTAGCGGGTACCAAGAGACCCAGTACTTC
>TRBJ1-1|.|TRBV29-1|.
CSGSDSANTEAFF
TGCAGCGGTTCGGACAGTGCGAACACTGAAGCTTTCTTT
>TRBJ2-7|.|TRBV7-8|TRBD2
CASSRNSIGTRVSEQYF
TGTGCCAGCAGCCGCAACAGTATCGGGACTAGGGTCTCCGAGCAGTACTTC
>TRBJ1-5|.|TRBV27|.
CASSLTGPGGVGNQPQHF
TGTGCCAGCAGTTTAACCGGGCCTGGGGGGGTTGGCAATCAGCCCCAGCATTTT
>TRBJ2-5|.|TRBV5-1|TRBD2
CASSPGPGLRETQYF
TGCGCCAGCAGCCCAGGGCCGGGACTAAGAGAGACCCAGTACTTC
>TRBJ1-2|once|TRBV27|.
CASSLSTGPYGYTF
TGTGCCAGCAGTTTATCGACAGGTCCCTATGGCTACACCTTC
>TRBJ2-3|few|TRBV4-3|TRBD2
CASSQDMTSGHSTDTQYF
TGCGCCAGCAGCCAAGATATGACTAGCGGACATAGCACAGATACGCAGTATTTT
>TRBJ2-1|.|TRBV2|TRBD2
CASSVTSGEFF
TGTGCCAGCAGTGTGACTAGCGGTGAGTTCTTC
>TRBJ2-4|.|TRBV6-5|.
CASSFQGTKNIQYF
TGTGCCAGCAGTTTCCAGGGTACCAAAAACATTCAGTACTTC
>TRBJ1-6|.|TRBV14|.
CASSQETGYNSPLHF
TGTGCCAGCAGCCAAGAGACGGGATATAATTCACCCCTCCACTTT
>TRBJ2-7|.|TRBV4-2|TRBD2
CASSQDWLAGVYEQYF
TGTGCCAGCAGCCAAGACTGGTTAGCGGGAGTCTACGAGCAGTACTTC
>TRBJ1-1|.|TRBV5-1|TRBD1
CASSSNLGDREFPEAFF
TGCGCCAGCAGCTCAAACTTAGGGGACAGGGAATTCCCTGAAGCTTTCTTT
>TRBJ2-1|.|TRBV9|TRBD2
CASTLAGAGYNEQFF
TGTGCCAGCACCTTGGCCGGAGCGGGGTACAATGAGCAGTTCTTC
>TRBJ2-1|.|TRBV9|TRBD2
CASSVRSGGRVSYNEQFF
TGTGCCAGCAGCGTAAGAAGCGGCGGGAGGGTTTCCTACAATGAGCAGTTCTTC
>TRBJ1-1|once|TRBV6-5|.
CASSYKTVMNTEAFF
TGTGCCAGCAGTTACAAGACAGTCATGAACACTGAAGCTTTCTTT
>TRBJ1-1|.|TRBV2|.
CASSRYNTEAFF
TGTGCCAGCAGCCGCTATAACACTGAAGCTTTCTTT
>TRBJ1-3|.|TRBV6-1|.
CASSQLASGNTIYF
TGTGCCAGCAGTCAGTTAGCCTCTGGAAACACCATATATTTT
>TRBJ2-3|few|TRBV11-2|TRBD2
CASSFLERGATDTQYF
TGTGCCAGCAGCTTCTTGGAGCGGGGGGCCACAGATACGCAGTATTTT
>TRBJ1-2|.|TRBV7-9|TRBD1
CASSFLGPGTGRTYTF
TGTGCCAGCAGCTTCTTAGGGCCGGGGACAGGGAGGACCTACACCTTC
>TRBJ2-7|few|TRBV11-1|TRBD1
CASSTGQGGEQYF
TGTGCCAGCAGCACGGGACAGGGAGGCGAGCAGTACTTC
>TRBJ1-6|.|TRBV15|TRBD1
CATSSRQGSPLHF
TGTGCCACCAGCAGCAGACAGGGGTCACCCCTCCACTTT
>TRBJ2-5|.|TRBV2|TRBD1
CASNFNPLDRVTQYF
TGTGCCAGCAATTTTAACCCCCTTGACAGGGTAACCCAGTACTTC
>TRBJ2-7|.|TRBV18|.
CASSPGDIRPYEQYF
TGTGCCAGCTCACCGGGGGACATAAGGCCCTACGAGCAGTACTTC
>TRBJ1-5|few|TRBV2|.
CASSRRGYSNQPQHF
TGTGCCAGCAGCCGAAGGGGGTATAGCAATCAGCCCCAGCATTTT
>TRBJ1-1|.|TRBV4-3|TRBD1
CASSQRLDRMNTEAFF
TGCGCCAGCAGCCAACGGCTGGACAGGATGAACACTGAAGCTTTCTTT
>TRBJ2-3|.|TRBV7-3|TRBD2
CASSLVAGGFDTQYF
TGTGCCAGCAGCTTAGTAGCGGGAGGATTTGATACGCAGTATTTT
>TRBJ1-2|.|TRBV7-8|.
CASSFSPGDYGYTF
TGTGCCAGCAGCTTCTCCCCAGGGGACTATGGCTACACCTTC
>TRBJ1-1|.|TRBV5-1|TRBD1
CASRGQGMNTEAFF
TGCGCCAGCAGGGGACAGGGAATGAACACTGAAGCTTTCTTT
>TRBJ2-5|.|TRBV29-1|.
CSVAEGSQETQYF
TGCAGCGTTGCTGAGGGCAGCCAAGAGACCCAGTACTTC
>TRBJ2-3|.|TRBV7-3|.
CASSLQGADTQYF
TGTGCCAGCAGCTTACAAGGGGCAGATACGCAGTATTTT
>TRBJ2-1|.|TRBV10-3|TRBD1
CAITLGQGAGNEQFF
TGTGCCATCACCTTAGGACAGGGGGCGGGCAATGAGCAGTTCTTC
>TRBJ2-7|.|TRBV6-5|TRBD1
CASSCSWTGDYEQYF
TGTGCCAGCAGTTGCTCGTGGACAGGGGACTACGAGCAGTACTTC
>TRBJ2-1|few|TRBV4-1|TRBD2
CASSQTSGNYNEQFF
TGCGCCAGCAGCCAAACTAGCGGAAACTACAATGAGCAGTTCTTC
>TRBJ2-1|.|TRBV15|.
CATSSGGAPYNEQFF
TGTGCCACCAGCAGTGGGGGGGCCCCCTACAATGAGCAGTTCTTC
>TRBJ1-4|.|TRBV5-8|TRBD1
CASSRTGSEKLFF
TGTGCCAGCAGCCGGACAGGGTCGGAAAAACTGTTTTTT
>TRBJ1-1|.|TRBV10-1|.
CASSGGRNTEAFF
TGCGCCAGCAGTGGCGGGCGGAACACTGAAGCTTTCTTT
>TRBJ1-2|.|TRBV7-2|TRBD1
CASSLQGAHLIGYTF
TGTGCCAGCAGCTTACAGGGGGCGCATTTAATTGGCTACACCTTC
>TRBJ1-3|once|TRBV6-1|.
CASSEAEVVRGNTIYF
TGTGCCAGCAGTGAAGCCGAGGTAGTGAGGGGAAACACCATATATTTT
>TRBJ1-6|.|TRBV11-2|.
CASSPPGRAQNSPLHF
TGTGCCAGCAGCCCTCCCGGCAGGGCGCAGAATTCACCCCTCCACTTT